This entry lists 24 T cell receptor beta chains sequenced from one sample in a study of T cells after posttransplantation cyclophosphamide. Profiled with immunoSEQ multiplex PCR; TCRdb holds only in-frame clones, not every one. This sample comprises just over 25,000 clones, none seen once only. The specimen was PBMCs. These receptors were obtained from a man aged 45-65 years in good health, CMV-negative, and a related stem cell transplant donor.

This clone was seen repeatedly, ten times or more. The chain links TRBV1 to TRBJ2-2; TRBD1, the D gene given by the table, was not confirmed from the DNA. TRBV1 is assigned pseudogene status. The CDR3 has 16 residues. The CDR3, as DNA: TGCACCAGCAGCCAAGAAAACAGGTTGGACACCGGGGAGCTGTTTTTT. Translating it yields CTSSQENRLDTGELFF.

This clone was detected many times. This rearrangement joins TRBV9 to TRBJ1-5; 9 bases align to TRBD1. The V and J ends lost 0 bases and 4 bases, in that order; junction bases with no gene match: 5. This CDR3 has 16 amino acids. Germline V lookup: CDR1 SGDLS, CDR2 YYNGEE. The CDR3 reads CASSVGGTGINQPQHF. The CDR3 DNA sequence: TGTGCCAGCAGCGTAGGAGGGACAGGGATTAATCAGCCCCAGCATTTT. Filled out from reference TRBV9 and TRBJ1-5, the complete variable domain reads DSGVTQTPKHLITATGQRVTLRCSPRSGDLSVYWYQQSLDQGLQFLIQYYNGEERAKGNILERFSAQQFPDLHSELNLSSLELGDSALYFCASSVGGTGINQPQHFGDGTRLSIL.

At least ten counts were recorded for this clone. The rearrangement links TRBV4-2 to TRBJ2-3, with 7 bases identical to TRBD1. CDR1 and CDR2 from the germline V gene are LGHNA and YNFKEQ. Trimming took 8 bases from V and 3 from J; bases not matched to a gene: 5. The CDR3 has 13 residues. The CDR3 sequence: CASSRGLTDTQYF. CDR3 DNA: TGTGCCAGCTCGAGGGGGCTGACAGATACGCAGTATTTT.

With respect to this clone: Just one base apart from a much larger clone, this may be a read error. The chain is built from TRBV18 and TRBJ1-1, with a weak D call TRBD1 (5 bases). CDR1 KGHSH and CDR2 LQKENI come from the germline V gene. V was cut by 6 bases and J by 4 bases, with 15 bases left in between. This CDR3 region has 14 residues. CDR3 in amino acids: CASSQGRASTEAFF. CDR3 coding DNA: TGTGCCAGCTCTCAAGGCAGGGCCAGCACTGAAGCTTTCTTT.

This clone was recorded many times. The CDR3 nucleotides read TGCGCCAGCAGCTTGGGTGGCCTCTCCTACGAGCAGTACTTC. As protein: CASSLGGLSYEQYF. The chain has TRBV5-1 and TRBJ2-7, with D hard to call. The CDR3 is 14 residues long. Germline assignment: CDR1 SGHRS and CDR2 YFSETQ. V was pared by 0 bases and J by 0 bases, with 7 bases between.

At least ten counts were recorded for this clone. The junction shows a germline mismatch at one end, possibly a read error. Different DNA sequences within this sample yield the same CDR3. The CDR3 spells CASSIARDNTEAFF. The CDR3 bases are TGTGCCAGTAGTATAGCCCGGGATAACACTGAGGCTTTCTTT. The chain carries TRBV19 and TRBJ1-1, with unresolved D. CDR3 length: 14 residues. CDR1 and CDR2 from the germline V gene are LNHDA and SQIVND (reference sequence).

This clone was seen at least ten times. This rearrangement joins TRBV18 to TRBJ2-7; 7 bases fit TRBD2. There are 15 residues in the CDR3. Germline values: CDR1 KGHSH, CDR2 LQKENI. J was trimmed by 4 bases and V by 3 bases; bases with no gene match: 9. The CDR3 DNA follows: TGTGCCAGCTCACCGGGAGGGGTAATCAGGTACGAGCAGTACTTC. This gives the protein CASSPGGVIRYEQYF.

This clone has a count of ten or more. The chain carries TRBV9 and TRBJ1-1, with a possible D match to TRBD1 (6 bases). The germline CDR1 and CDR2 sequences are SGDLS and YYNGEE. This CDR3 contains 14 residues. Between the trimmed V and J ends, which lost 0 bases and 4 bases, there was a span of 10 bases. The CDR3 loop reads CASSVAEGGTEAFF. The CDR3 DNA follows: TGTGCCAGCAGCGTAGCTGAAGGGGGCACTGAAGCTTTCTTT.

This clone appeared many times. The J gene is TRBJ2-5, the V gene TRBV10-2; D ambiguous. V was trimmed by 8 bases and J by 1 base, leaving 11 bases between them. CDR1 WSHSY and CDR2 SAAADI come from the germline V gene. This CDR3 has 13 residues. DNA of the CDR3: TGCGCCAGCGTTTCGACAATCCAAGAGACCCAGTACTTC. It is translated as CASVSTIQETQYF.

In this sample, this clone turned up many times. The chain employs TRBV11-3 and TRBJ2-3; TRBD2 agrees at 8 bases. CDR3 size: 13 residues. Germline CDR1 is SGHNT and CDR2 is YENEEA. V was pared by 1 base and J by 6 bases, with 0 bases of the junction left unmatched. The DNA of the CDR3 is TGTGCCAGCAGCTTAGGACTAGCGGATACGCAGTATTTT. This translates into CASSLGLADTQYF. The whole variable domain, filled in from reference TRBV11-3 and TRBJ2-3, reads EAGVVQSPRYKIIEKKQPVAFWCNPISGHNTLYWYLQNLGQGPELLIRYENEEAVDDSQLPKDRFSAERLKGVDSTLKIQPAELGDSAVYLCASSLGLADTQYFGPGTRLTVL.

This clone was found many times. V is TRBV4-1 and J is TRBJ2-1; the match to TRBD1 covers 7 bases. The CDR3 consists of 14 residues. After removal of 2 bases from V and 4 bases from J, the junction contained 2 bases not matched to a gene. Germline values: CDR1 MGHRA, CDR2 YSYEKL. Here the CDR3 reads CASSQPQGYNEQFF. The CDR3 DNA reads as TGCGCCAGCAGCCAACCACAGGGGTACAATGAGCAGTTCTTC.

This clone has only a few counts. The chain recombines TRBV2 with TRBJ2-1, with 12 bases lining up with TRBD2. CDR1 is SNHLY and CDR2 is FYNNEI in the germline V gene. This CDR3 comprises 21 residues. The ends lost 0 bases at V and 0 bases at J; junction bases unmatched: 12. The DNA for the CDR3 is TGTGCCAGCAGTGAAGCCCAATGGTCCACTAGCGGGGGGAGCTCCTACAATGAGCAGTTCTTC. It yields the protein CASSEAQWSTSGGSSYNEQFF.

This clone was seen repeatedly, ten times or more. The chain couples TRBV30 to TRBJ2-2, with 7 bases matching TRBD2. The V gene's germline CDR1 is GTSNPN and CDR2 SVGIG (reference sequence). CDR3 length equals 16 residues. V was clipped by 3 bases and J by 3 bases; unmatched bases: 10. The CDR3 region has the DNA TGTGCCTGGAGGGGAGGGTCCCGGTTGTACACCGGGGAGCTGTTTTTT. Protein sequence: CAWRGGSRLYTGELFF.

This clone was seen at least ten times. The J gene is TRBJ2-7, the V gene TRBV10-1; D is perhaps TRBD2 (6 bases). CDR1 WNHNN and CDR2 SYGVQD come from the germline V gene (reference sequence). With 8 bases removed from V and 2 bases from J, the gap between germline ends came to 10 bases. This CDR3 is built from 12 residues. The chain's CDR3 is CASLGGAYEQYF. For the CDR3, the DNA is TGCGCCAGCTTGGGCGGGGCCTACGAGCAGTACTTC.

This clone was recorded many times. This chain links TRBV4-2 with TRBJ2-1, with 9 bases matching TRBD2. V shed 1 base and J 5 bases; nucleotides not matched to a gene: 9. CDR1 is LGHNA, CDR2 YNFKEQ, per germline. This CDR3 region has 17 residues. CDR3 nucleotides: TGTGCCAGCAGCCAAGTGGGGAGCGGGGGGCCGCACAATGAGCAGTTCTTC. It translates to CASSQVGSGGPHNEQFF.

This clone was seen ten or more times. The rearrangement joins TRBV19 to TRBJ2-7, with TRBD2 identical over 12 bases. J lost 0 bases, V lost 9 bases, and 12 bases had no gene match. Per germline, CDR1 LNHDA and CDR2 SQIVND (reference sequence). This CDR3 is built from 17 residues. CDR3 sequence (DNA): TGTGCCAGGAGAGCCTGGACTAGCGGGGACAGCTCCTACGAGCAGTACTTC. Translated: CARRAWTSGDSSYEQYF.

This clone has a count of ten or more. This chain uses TRBV9 with TRBJ1-4, with a possible D match to TRBD1 (6 bases). The CDR3 runs 16 residues. Germline-derived CDR1 and CDR2 are SGDLS and YYNGEE. V was trimmed by 3 bases and J by 3 bases, leaving 15 bases between them. CDR3 amino acids: CASSERGAASNEKLFF. The CDR3 DNA is TGTGCCAGCAGCGAGCGGGGGGCGGCTTCTAATGAAAAACTGTTTTTT.

This clone was recorded at least ten times. The rearrangement uses TRBV28 and TRBJ2-7; D is uncertain. The CDR3 is made up of 11 amino acids. Trimming pared 6 bases from V and 5 bases from J, leaving 8 bases between. From germline, CDR1 is MDHEN and CDR2 SYDVKM. The CDR3 nucleotides read TGTGCCAGCAGCCGCTACGACGAGCAGTACTTC. Protein: CASSRYDEQYF.

This clone was seen ten or more times. At one end, the junction sequence differs from germline, possibly due to a read error. V usage is TRBV6-5 and J usage is TRBJ2-7; 8 bases agree with TRBD1. Per the germline V gene, CDR1 is MNHEY and CDR2 is SVGAGI. This CDR3 spans 14 amino acids. The CDR3 DNA sequence: TGTGCCAGCAGCCCCAGGGGGCCCTCCAACGAGCAGTACTTC. Protein product: CASSPRGPSNEQYF.

In its sample, this clone was seen many times. The chain employs TRBV19 and TRBJ2-7; 9 nucleotides align to TRBD1. The length of the CDR3 is 15 residues. Germline CDR1 is LNHDA and CDR2 is SQIVND (reference sequence). The V and J ends lost 10 bases and 6 bases, in that order; junction bases with no gene match: 16. CDR3 nucleotide sequence: TGTGCCAATAGATCCACCGGGACAGGGATGCCCGAGCAGTACTTC. It yields the protein CANRSTGTGMPEQYF.

This clone showed up many times. The chain couples TRBV2 to TRBJ2-5; tentative D call: TRBD1 (6 bases). Germline CDR1 reads SNHLY; CDR2 reads FYNNEI. The V gene lost 10 bases and the J gene lost 4 bases, with 22 bases spanning the gap. The CDR3 totals 15 residues. In DNA, the CDR3 is TGTGCCACAAGCCGAATGGGGGCGTCCGCAGAGACCCAGTACTTC. It translates to CATSRMGASAETQYF.

This clone was counted at least ten times. The rearrangement uses TRBV6-1 and TRBJ1-2; 9 bases fit TRBD1. Germline V lookup: CDR1 MNHNS, CDR2 SASEGT. V shed 6 bases and J 8 bases; nucleotides not matched to a gene: 13. CDR3 length: 15 amino acids. The CDR3 is CASRNKQGAAGGYTF. The CDR3 coding sequence is TGTGCCAGCAGGAATAAACAGGGGGCAGCAGGCGGCTACACCTTC.

This clone appeared many times. This rearrangement joins TRBV9 to TRBJ2-2; 7 nucleotides agree with TRBD2. V dropped 3 bases and J dropped 2; count of bases not matched to a gene: 4. The CDR3 runs to 15 residues. Germline V gene data show CDR1 as SGDLS and CDR2 as YYNGEE. CDR3 DNA sequence: TGTGCCAGCAGCGCCCGGGACTACAACACCGGGGAGCTGTTTTTT. It specifies CASSARDYNTGELFF.

This clone was seen repeatedly, ten times or more. V gene TRBV19 combines with J gene TRBJ2-7; 14 bases match TRBD2. Germline V lookup: CDR1 LNHDA, CDR2 SQIVND (reference sequence). The V gene end was trimmed by 7 bases and the J gene end by 3 bases; junction bases not matched to a gene: 5. The CDR3 extends over 15 amino acids. The CDR3 spells CASTSGLAGVYEQYF. CDR3 bases: TGTGCCAGTACCTCGGGACTAGCGGGAGTCTACGAGCAGTACTTC.